The 19 T cell receptor beta chains listed next were all sequenced from one sample in a study of blood T cell repertoires in COVID-19. Generated by immunoSEQ multiplex PCR, the TCRdb table keeps only in-frame clones and is missing some. Of around 300,000 clones listed, 90% are singletons. The sample taken for sequencing was PBMCs or T cells enriched from blood (not recorded which). The receptors originated from a young woman with acute COVID-19.

The chain uses TRBV2 and TRBJ2-3; a possible D gene is TRBD2 (5 bases). Germline V gene sequence: CDR1 SNHLY, CDR2 FYNNEI. The CDR3 contains 15 residues. The V and J ends lost 8 bases and 3 bases respectively, with 18 bases between them. CDR3 DNA: TGTGCCAGCTCCCCAAACCAGAGGGCTACAGATACGCAGTATTTT. It yields the protein CASSPNQRATDTQYF. Complete variable domain (other parts from reference TRBV2 and TRBJ2-3): EPEVTQTPSHQVTQMGQEVILRCVPISNHLYFYWYRQILGQKVEFLVSFYNNEISEKSEIFDDQFSVERPDGSNFTLKIRSTKLEDSAMYFCASSPNQRATDTQYFGPGTRLTVL.

The chain employs TRBV27 and TRBJ1-1; D possibly corresponds to TRBD1 (6 bases). CDR1 and CDR2 from the germline V gene are MNHEY and SMNVEV (reference sequence). The CDR3 totals 18 residues. V was pared by 6 bases and J by 0 bases, with 23 bases between. The CDR3 nucleotides read TGTGCCAGCAGACCCAGGGGTAGCCTAACGATCATGAACACTGAAGCTTTCTTT. Translating it yields CASRPRGSLTIMNTEAFF.

V gene TRBV5-1 combines with J gene TRBJ2-3; D is unresolved. V gave up 3 bases and J gave up 0 bases, with 8 bases separating them. Per the germline V gene, CDR1 is SGHRS and CDR2 is YFSETQ. The CDR3 is 14 residues long. CDR3 nucleotide sequence: TGCGCCAGCAGCTCCCCTTCGAGCACAGATACGCAGTATTTT. Translation: CASSSPSSTDTQYF. Drawing the rest from reference TRBV5-1 and TRBJ2-3, the complete variable domain is KAGVTQTPRYLIKTRGQQVTLSCSPISGHRSVSWYQQTPGQGLQFLFEYFSETQRNKGNFPGRFSGRQFSNSRSEMNVSTLELGDSALYLCASSSPSSTDTQYFGPGTRLTVL.

This rearrangement joins TRBV9 to TRBJ2-7; 7 bases line up with TRBD2. V was pared by 1 base and J by 3 bases, with 4 bases of the junction left unmatched. Germline values: CDR1 SGDLS, CDR2 YYNGEE. This CDR3 contains 14 residues. CDR3: CASSVTGTNYEQYF. The CDR3 region has the DNA TGTGCCAGCAGCGTAACTGGGACTAACTACGAGCAGTACTTC.

The genes are TRBV5-5 and TRBJ1-1; maybe TRBD1 (6 bases). This CDR3 is 15 amino acids long. Trimming cost V 4 bases and J 5 bases, with 18 bases left between them. Germline assignment: CDR1 SGHKS and CDR2 YYEKEE (reference sequence). The CDR3 protein is CASSIPDSGGTEAFF. The CDR3 DNA is TGTGCCAGCAGCATTCCGGACAGTGGAGGAACTGAAGCTTTCTTT.

J is TRBJ2-1 and V is TRBV7-2; 15 positions agree with TRBD2. Per germline, CDR1 SGHTA and CDR2 FQGNSA. Trimming at V came to 5 bases and at J to 10 bases, leaving 9 bases not matched to a gene. This CDR3 contains 16 residues. This chain's CDR3 is CASSRLGLAGGDEQFF. The DNA for the CDR3 is TGTGCCAGCAGCCGCTTGGGACTAGCGGGAGGCGACGAGCAGTTCTTC.

The rearrangement links TRBV25-1 to TRBJ1-6, with TRBD1 matching 7 bases. CDR3 length: 16 residues. Germline V lookup: CDR1 MGHDK, CDR2 SYGVNS. V lost 2 bases, J lost 10 bases, and 11 bases stayed unmatched. CDR3 nucleotide sequence: TGTGCCAGCAGTGAAAGTACGACAGGGACGGCCTCACCCCTCCACTTT. Its translation: CASSESTTGTASPLHF.

The chain has TRBV28 and TRBJ1-1, with D hard to call. The CDR3 has 11 residues. Germline values: CDR1 MDHEN, CDR2 SYDVKM. Trimming stripped 2 bases from V and 7 bases from J, with 5 bases between. The CDR3 DNA reads TGTGCCAGCAGTTTAAACTATGAAGCTTTCTTT. Translated: CASSLNYEAFF.

V gene TRBV28 combines with J gene TRBJ1-2; D not certain. V lost 1 base, J lost 1 base, and 10 bases lay in between. Germline V gives CDR1 MDHEN, CDR2 SYDVKM. This CDR3 is 15 amino acids long. In nucleotides, the CDR3 is TGTGCCAGCAGTTTATACCCAGGATATAACTATGGCTACACCTTC. Its translation is CASSLYPGYNYGYTF.

The chain has TRBV7-9 and TRBJ1-6, with D possibly matching TRBD1 (5 bases). Germline V gene lookup returns CDR1 SEHNR and CDR2 FQNEAQ (reference sequence). V was pared by 3 bases and J by 5 bases, with 8 bases between. The CDR3 consists of 14 residues. This CDR3 reads CASSFTGDNSPLHF. CDR3 sequence (DNA): TGTGCCAGCAGCTTTACAGGCGATAATTCACCCCTCCACTTT.

The genes are TRBV4-1 and TRBJ1-5; TRBD1 matches at 7 bases. V shed 0 bases, J shed 5 bases, and the junction held 25 bases outside the gene matches. The CDR3 is 22 residues long. In germline, CDR1 is MGHRA, CDR2 YSYEKL. CDR3 sequence reads: CASSQDQSPASPFDRDYQPQHF. The CDR3 DNA reads as TGCGCCAGCAGCCAAGACCAATCCCCAGCCAGCCCCTTCGACAGGGACTATCAGCCCCAGCATTTT.

This rearrangement joins TRBV5-4 to TRBJ1-6; D ambiguous. The CDR3 contains 16 residues. Trimming left V 4 bases short and J 2 bases short, with 13 bases between. CDR1 SGHNT and CDR2 YYREEE come from the germline V gene (reference sequence). CDR3 DNA sequence: TGTGCCAGCAGCATCGACCAGGCCGCCTATAATTCACCCCTCCACTTT. Protein product: CASSIDQAAYNSPLHF.

V gene TRBV24-1 combines with J gene TRBJ1-1; D is perhaps TRBD1 (6 bases). The V gene lost 5 bases and the J gene lost 1 base, with 13 bases spanning the gap. This CDR3 comprises 15 residues. Per germline, CDR1 KGHDR and CDR2 SFDVKD. The CDR3 sequence: CATSAASGANTEAFF. In nucleotides, the CDR3 is TGTGCCACCAGTGCTGCATCAGGGGCGAACACTGAAGCTTTCTTT.

This clone was counted once. The J gene is TRBJ1-3, the V gene TRBV7-3, with 7 bases aligning to TRBD1. Germline V gene data show CDR1 as SGHTA and CDR2 as FQGTGA. The CDR3 runs 16 residues. The J segment lost 4 bases and the V segment lost 2 bases, leaving 8 bases of the junction unmatched. CDR3 coding DNA: TGTGCCAGCAGCTTAGGCCCGACAGGGATAGGAAACACCATATATTTT. It translates to CASSLGPTGIGNTIYF.

This chain connects TRBV6-5 to TRBJ1-5; no clear D. V dropped 10 bases and J dropped 0 bases, with 13 bases sitting between them. The germline V gene encodes CDR1 MNHEY and CDR2 SVGAGI. CDR3 length equals 14 residues. CDR3 loop: CATATGYSNQPQHF. CDR3 in DNA: TGTGCCACCGCAACCGGTTATAGCAATCAGCCCCAGCATTTT.

The chain links TRBV12-3 or TRBV12-4 to TRBJ1-3; D call uncertain. This CDR3 has 13 residues. V was pared by 4 bases and J by 0 bases, with 4 bases between. CDR3 in amino acids: CASSSDSGNTIYF. As DNA, the CDR3 is TGTGCCAGCAGTTCAGACTCTGGAAACACCATATATTTT.

The chain uses TRBV11-3 and TRBJ2-1, with 9 bases fitting TRBD1. The V gene end was trimmed by 8 bases and the J gene end by 8 bases; junction bases not matched to a gene: 10. The CDR3 consists of 14 residues. Germline-derived CDR1 and CDR2 are SGHNT and YENEEA. Written as DNA, the CDR3 is TGTGCCAGCGTCCCCGGACAGGGGAACGATGAGCAGTTCTTC. Its translation is CASVPGQGNDEQFF.

The genes are TRBV11-3 and TRBJ2-3; TRBD2 matches at 7 bases. From germline, CDR1 is SGHNT and CDR2 YENEEA. This CDR3 spans 13 amino acids. Trimming took 5 bases from V and 2 from J; bases not matched to a gene: 1. CDR3 nucleotides: TGTGCCAGCAGCGGACTAGTCACAGATACGCAGTATTTT. Translated, it gives CASSGLVTDTQYF.

The rearrangement uses TRBV18 and TRBJ2-7; D ambiguous. The germline V gene has CDR1 KGHSH and CDR2 LQKENI. This CDR3 is 12 amino acids long. V lost 3 bases to trimming and J lost 2 bases, with 5 bases between them. The CDR3 here is CASSPRTYEQYF. The CDR3 DNA reads as TGTGCCAGCTCACCCCGTACCTACGAGCAGTACTTC.